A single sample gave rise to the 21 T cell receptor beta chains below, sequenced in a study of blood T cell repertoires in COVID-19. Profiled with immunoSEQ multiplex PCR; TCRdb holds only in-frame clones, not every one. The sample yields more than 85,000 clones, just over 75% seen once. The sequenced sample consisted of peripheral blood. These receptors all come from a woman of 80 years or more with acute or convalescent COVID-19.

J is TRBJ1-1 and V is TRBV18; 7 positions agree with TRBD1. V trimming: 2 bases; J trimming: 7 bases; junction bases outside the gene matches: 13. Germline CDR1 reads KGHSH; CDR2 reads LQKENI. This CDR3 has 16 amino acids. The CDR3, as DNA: TGTGCCAGCTCACCAAGGGACAGCGCGCCGGCGCATGAAGCTTTCTTT. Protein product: CASSPRDSAPAHEAFF.

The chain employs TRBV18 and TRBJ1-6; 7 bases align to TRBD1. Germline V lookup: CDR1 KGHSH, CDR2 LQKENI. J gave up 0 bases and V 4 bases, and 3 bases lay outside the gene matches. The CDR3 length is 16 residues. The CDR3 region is CASSRDSSSYNSPLHF. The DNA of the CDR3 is TGTGCCAGCTCACGGGACAGTAGCTCCTATAATTCACCCCTCCACTTT. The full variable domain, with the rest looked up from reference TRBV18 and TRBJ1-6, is NAGVMQNPRHLVRRRGQEARLRCSPMKGHSHVYWYRQLPEEGLKFMVYLQKENIIDESGMPKERFSAEFPKEGPSILRIQQVVRGDSAAYFCASSRDSSSYNSPLHFGNGTRLTVT.

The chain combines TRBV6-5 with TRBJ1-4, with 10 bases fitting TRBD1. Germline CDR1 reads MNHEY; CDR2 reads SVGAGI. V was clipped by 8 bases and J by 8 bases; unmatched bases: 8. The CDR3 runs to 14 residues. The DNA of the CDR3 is TGTGCCAGCGGACCGGGACAGGGGTCCGAAAAACTGTTTTTT. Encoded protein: CASGPGQGSEKLFF.

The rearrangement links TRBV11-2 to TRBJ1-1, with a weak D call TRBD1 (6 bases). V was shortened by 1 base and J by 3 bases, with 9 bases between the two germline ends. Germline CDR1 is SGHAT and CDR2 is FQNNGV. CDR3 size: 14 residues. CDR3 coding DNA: TGTGCCAGCAGCTTAGCAGGGGTGGACACTGAAGCTTTCTTT. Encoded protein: CASSLAGVDTEAFF.

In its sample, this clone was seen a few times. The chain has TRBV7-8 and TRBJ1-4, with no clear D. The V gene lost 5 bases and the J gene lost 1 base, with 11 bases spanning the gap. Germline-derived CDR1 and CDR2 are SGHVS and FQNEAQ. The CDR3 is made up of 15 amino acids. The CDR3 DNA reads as TGTGCCAGCAGCACAAGACGGGGAACTAATGAAAAACTGTTTTTT. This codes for CASSTRRGTNEKLFF. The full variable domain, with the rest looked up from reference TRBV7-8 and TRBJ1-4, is GAGVSQSPRYKVAKRGQDVALRCDPISGHVSLFWYQQALGQGPEFLTYFQNEAQLDKSGLPSDRFFAERPEGSVSTLKIQRTQQEDSAVYLCASSTRRGTNEKLFFGSGTQLSVL.

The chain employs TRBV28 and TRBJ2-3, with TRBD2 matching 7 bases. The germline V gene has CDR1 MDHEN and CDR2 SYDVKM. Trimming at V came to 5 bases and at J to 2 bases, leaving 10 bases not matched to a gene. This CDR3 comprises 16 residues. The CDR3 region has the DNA TGTGCCAGCAGTGTTAGCGGGCGGGGTGACACAGATACGCAGTATTTT. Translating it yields CASSVSGRGDTDTQYF. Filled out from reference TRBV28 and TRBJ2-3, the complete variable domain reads DVKVTQSSRYLVKRTGEKVFLECVQDMDHENMFWYRQDPGLGLRLIYFSYDVKMKEKGDIPEGYSVSREKKERFSLILESASTNQTSMYLCASSVSGRGDTDTQYFGPGTRLTVL.

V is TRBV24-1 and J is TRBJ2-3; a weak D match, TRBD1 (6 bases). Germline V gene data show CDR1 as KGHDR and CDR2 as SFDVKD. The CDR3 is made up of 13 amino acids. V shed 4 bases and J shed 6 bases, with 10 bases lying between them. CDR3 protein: CATSEPGVDTQYF. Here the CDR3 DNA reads TGTGCCACCAGTGAACCAGGGGTGGATACGCAGTATTTT.

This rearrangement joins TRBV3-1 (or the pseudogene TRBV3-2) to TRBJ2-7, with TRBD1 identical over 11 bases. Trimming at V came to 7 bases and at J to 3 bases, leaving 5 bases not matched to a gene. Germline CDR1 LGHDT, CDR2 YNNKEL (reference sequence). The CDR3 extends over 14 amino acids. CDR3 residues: CASKGTGGFYEQYF. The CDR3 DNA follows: TGTGCCAGCAAGGGGACAGGGGGATTCTACGAGCAGTACTTC.

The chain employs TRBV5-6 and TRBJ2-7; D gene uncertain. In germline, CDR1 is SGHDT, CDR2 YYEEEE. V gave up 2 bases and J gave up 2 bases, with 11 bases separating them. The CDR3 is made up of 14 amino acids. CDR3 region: CASSLGGLPYEQYF. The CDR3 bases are TGTGCCAGCAGCTTAGGTGGGCTACCCTACGAGCAGTACTTC.

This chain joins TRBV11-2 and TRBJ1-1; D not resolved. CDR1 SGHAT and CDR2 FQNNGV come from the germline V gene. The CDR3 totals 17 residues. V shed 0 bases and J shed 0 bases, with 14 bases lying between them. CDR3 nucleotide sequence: TGTGCCAGCAGCTTAGAGAGGGCGGGTTGGATGAACACTGAAGCTTTCTTT. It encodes CASSLERAGWMNTEAFF. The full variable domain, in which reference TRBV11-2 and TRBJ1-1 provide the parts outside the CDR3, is EAGVAQSPRYKIIEKRQSVAFWCNPISGHATLYWYQQILGQGPKLLIQFQNNGVVDDSQLPKDRFSAERLKGVDSTLKIQPAKLEDSAVYLCASSLERAGWMNTEAFFGQGTRLTVV.

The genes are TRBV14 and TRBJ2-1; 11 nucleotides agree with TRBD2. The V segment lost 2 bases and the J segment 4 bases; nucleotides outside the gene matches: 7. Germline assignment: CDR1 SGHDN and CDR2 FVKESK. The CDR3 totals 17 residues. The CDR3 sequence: CASSQRIAGGIYNEQFF. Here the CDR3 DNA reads TGTGCCAGCAGCCAAAGAATAGCGGGGGGGATATACAATGAGCAGTTCTTC.

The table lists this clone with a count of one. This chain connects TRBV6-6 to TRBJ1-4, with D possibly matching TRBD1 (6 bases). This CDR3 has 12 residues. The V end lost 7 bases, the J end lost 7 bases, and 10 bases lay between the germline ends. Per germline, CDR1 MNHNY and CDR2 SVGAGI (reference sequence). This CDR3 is CASTLRGEKLFF. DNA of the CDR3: TGTGCCAGCACACTCAGGGGTGAAAAACTGTTTTTT.

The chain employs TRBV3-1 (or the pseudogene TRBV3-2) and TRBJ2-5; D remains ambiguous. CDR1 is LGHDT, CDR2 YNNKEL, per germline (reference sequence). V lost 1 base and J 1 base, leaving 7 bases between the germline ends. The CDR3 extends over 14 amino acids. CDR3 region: CASSQAHSQETQYF. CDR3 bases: TGTGCCAGCAGCCAAGCACACAGCCAAGAGACCCAGTACTTC.

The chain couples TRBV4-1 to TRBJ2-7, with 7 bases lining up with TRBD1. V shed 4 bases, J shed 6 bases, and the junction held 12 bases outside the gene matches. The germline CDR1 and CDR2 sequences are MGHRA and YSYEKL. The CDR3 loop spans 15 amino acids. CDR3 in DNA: TGCGCCAGCAGCCCCTTCACCGACAGGGCGGGCGAGCAGTACTTC. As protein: CASSPFTDRAGEQYF.

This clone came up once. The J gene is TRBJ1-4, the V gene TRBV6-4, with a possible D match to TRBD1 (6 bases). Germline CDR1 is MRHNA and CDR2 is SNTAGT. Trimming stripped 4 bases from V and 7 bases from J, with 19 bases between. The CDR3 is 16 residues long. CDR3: CASSGAGGQGGEKLFF. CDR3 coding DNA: TGTGCCAGCAGTGGCGCGGGTGGGCAAGGGGGTGAAAAACTGTTTTTT.

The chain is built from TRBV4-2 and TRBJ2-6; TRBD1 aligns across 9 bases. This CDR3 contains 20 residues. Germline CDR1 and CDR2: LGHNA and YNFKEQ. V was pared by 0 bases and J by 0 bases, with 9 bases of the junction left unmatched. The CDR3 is CASSQDLDRGFSSGANVLTF. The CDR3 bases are TGTGCCAGCAGCCAAGATCTAGACAGGGGGTTTAGCTCTGGGGCCAACGTCCTGACTTTC.

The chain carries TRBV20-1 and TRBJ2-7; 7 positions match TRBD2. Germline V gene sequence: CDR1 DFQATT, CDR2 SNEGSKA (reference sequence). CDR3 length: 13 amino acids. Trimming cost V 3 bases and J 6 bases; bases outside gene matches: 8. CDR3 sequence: CSASKAGVGEQYF. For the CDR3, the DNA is TGCAGTGCTAGTAAGGCGGGAGTGGGCGAGCAGTACTTC.

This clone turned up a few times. For the CDR3, the DNA is TGTGCCAGCAGTGAAAGGGGGACAGGGTTTGGGCCCCAGCATTTT. Encoded protein: CASSERGTGFGPQHF. The gene calls are TRBV2 and TRBJ1-5, with 9 bases matching TRBD1. CDR1 is SNHLY and CDR2 is FYNNEI in the germline V gene. J gave up 9 bases and V 2 bases, and 8 bases lay outside the gene matches. The CDR3 extends over 15 amino acids.

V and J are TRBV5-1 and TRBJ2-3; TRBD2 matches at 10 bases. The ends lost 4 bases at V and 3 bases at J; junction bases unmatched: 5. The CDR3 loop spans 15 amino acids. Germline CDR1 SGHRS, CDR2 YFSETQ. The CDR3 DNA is TGCGCCAGCAGCGCGATACTAGCGGGGACAGATACGCAGTATTTT. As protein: CASSAILAGTDTQYF.

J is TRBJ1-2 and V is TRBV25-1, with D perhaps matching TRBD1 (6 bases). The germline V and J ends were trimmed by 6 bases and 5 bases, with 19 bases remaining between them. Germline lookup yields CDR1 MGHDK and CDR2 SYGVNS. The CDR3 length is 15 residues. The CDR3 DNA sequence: TGTGCCAGCAGCGAAAGGGGGTCTAATGGTTATGGCTACACCTTC. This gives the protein CASSERGSNGYGYTF.

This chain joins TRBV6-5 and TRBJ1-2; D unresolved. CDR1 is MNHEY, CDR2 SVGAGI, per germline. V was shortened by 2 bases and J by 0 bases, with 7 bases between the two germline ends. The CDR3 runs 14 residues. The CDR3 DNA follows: TGTGCCAGCAGTTACGATCGGGCTAACTATGGCTACACCTTC. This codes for CASSYDRANYGYTF.